This T cell receptor beta chain was recovered during a study of T cells in Graves' hyperthyroidism and ophthalmopathy. Germline CDR1 reads KGHDR; CDR2 reads SFDVKD. Between the trimmed V and J ends, which lost 10 bases and 7 bases, there was a span of 10 bases. The CDR3 runs to 11 residues. RNA transcripts were the template for amplifying TCR beta CDR3 regions. HTBI primers drove first-round RT-PCR of the TCR CDR3. TCRdb re-analysed the multiplex PCR reads in MiXCR, keeping a single row per CDR3 protein. In the table there are approximately 40,000 distinct CDR3 sequences, approximately 52% of which are singletons.

This chain connects TRBV24-1 to TRBJ2-1; D is possibly TRBD2 (6 bases). The receptor was derived from a man aged 35 to 55 with Graves' ophthalmopathy. Sequenced input: blood. This chain's CDR3 is CATRDLNEQFF. CDR3 nucleotide sequence: TGTGCCACAAGGGACTTGAATGAGCAGTTCTTC.